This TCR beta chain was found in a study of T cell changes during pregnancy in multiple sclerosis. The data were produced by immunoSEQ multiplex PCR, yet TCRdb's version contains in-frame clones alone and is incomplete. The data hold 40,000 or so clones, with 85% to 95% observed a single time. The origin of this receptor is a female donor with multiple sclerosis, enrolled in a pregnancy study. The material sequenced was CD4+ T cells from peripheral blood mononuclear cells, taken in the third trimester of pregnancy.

CDR3 sequence: CASSQEGGKANVLTF. The CDR3 DNA is TGTGCCAGCAGCCAGGAGGGGGGGAAAGCCAACGTCCTGACTTTC. The J gene is TRBJ2-6, the V gene TRBV4-2, with a possible D match to TRBD2 (7 bases). The V and J ends lost 3 bases and 7 bases respectively, with 13 bases between them. Germline CDR1 and CDR2: LGHNA and YNFKEQ. The CDR3 sequence is 15 residues long.